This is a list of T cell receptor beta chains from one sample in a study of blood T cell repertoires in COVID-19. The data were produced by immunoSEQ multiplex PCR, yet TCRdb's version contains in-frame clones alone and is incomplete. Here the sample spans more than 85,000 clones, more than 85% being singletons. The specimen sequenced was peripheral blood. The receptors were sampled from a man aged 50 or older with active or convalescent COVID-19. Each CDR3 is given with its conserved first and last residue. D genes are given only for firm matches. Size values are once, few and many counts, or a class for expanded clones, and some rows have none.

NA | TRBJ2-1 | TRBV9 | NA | CASSAPTGNEQFF | TGTGCCAGCAGCGCCCCCACCGGGAATGAGCAGTTCTTC
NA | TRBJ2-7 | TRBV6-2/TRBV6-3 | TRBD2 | CASSLPGLAGVSYEQYF | TGTGCCAGCAGTTTACCGGGACTAGCGGGGGTCTCCTACGAGCAGTACTTC
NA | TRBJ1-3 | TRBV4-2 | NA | CASSQGDRSSGNTIYF | TGTGCCAGCAGCCAGGGAGACAGGTCCTCTGGAAACACCATATATTTT
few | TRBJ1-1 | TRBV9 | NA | CASSVGIENTEAFF | TGTGCCAGCAGCGTAGGAATAGAGAACACTGAAGCTTTCTTT
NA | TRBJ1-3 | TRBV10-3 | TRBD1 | CAIDRETGNTIYF | TGTGCCATAGACAGGGAAACTGGAAACACCATATATTTT
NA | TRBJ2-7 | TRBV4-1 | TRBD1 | CASSPGQGAIYEQYF | TGCGCCAGCAGCCCGGGACAGGGGGCTATCTACGAGCAGTACTTC
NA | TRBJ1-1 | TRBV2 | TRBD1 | CASRTSQGGTEAFF | TGTGCCAGCAGAACATCACAGGGGGGTACTGAAGCTTTCTTT
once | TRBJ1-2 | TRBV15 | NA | CATSMGRGYSYGYTF | TGTGCCACCAGCATGGGGCGGGGGTATAGCTATGGCTACACCTTC
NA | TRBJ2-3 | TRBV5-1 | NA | CASSLDGGDADTQYF | TGCGCCAGCAGCTTGGATGGCGGGGACGCAGATACGCAGTATTTT
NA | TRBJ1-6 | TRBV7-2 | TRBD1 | CASSLYGQGNSPLHF | TGTGCCAGCAGCTTATACGGACAGGGGAATTCACCCCTCCACTTT
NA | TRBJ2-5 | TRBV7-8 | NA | CASSLGQALETQYF | TGTGCCAGCAGCTTAGGCCAGGCTCTGGAGACCCAGTACTTC
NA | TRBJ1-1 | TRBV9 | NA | CASSVEQVGTEAFF | TGTGCCAGCAGCGTAGAACAGGTGGGGACTGAAGCTTTCTTT
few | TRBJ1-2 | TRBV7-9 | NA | CASSLPGNYGYTF | TGTGCCAGCAGCTTACCAGGGAACTATGGCTACACCTTC
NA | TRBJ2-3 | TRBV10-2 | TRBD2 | CASSARGAGDTQYF | TGCGCCAGCAGTGCGCGGGGGGCAGGAGATACGCAGTATTTT
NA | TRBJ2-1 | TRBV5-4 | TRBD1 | CASSYGTGPYNEQFF | TGTGCCAGCAGCTATGGGACAGGACCTTACAATGAGCAGTTCTTC
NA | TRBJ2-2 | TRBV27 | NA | CASSLDGRTGELFF | TGTGCCAGCAGTTTGGACGGGAGAACCGGGGAGCTGTTTTTT
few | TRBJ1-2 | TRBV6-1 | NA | CASSDGVGQRGYTF | TGTGCCAGCAGTGACGGTGTCGGCCAGCGAGGCTACACCTTC
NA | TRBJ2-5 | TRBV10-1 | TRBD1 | CASSDTGTGGKETQYF | TGCGCCAGCAGTGATACCGGGACAGGGGGGAAAGAGACCCAGTACTTC
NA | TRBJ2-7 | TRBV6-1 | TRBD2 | CASSEPAGGKYEQYF | TGTGCCAGCAGTGAACCCGCGGGGGGAAAATACGAGCAGTACTTC
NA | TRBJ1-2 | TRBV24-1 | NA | CATSDPRGYGYTF | TGTGCCACCAGTGACCCCCGGGGGTATGGCTACACCTTC
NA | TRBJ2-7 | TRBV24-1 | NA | CATSGSGNNEQYF | TGTGCCACCAGTGGATCAGGGAACAACGAGCAGTACTTC
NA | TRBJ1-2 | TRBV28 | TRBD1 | CASSIPGQGPHYGYTF | TGTGCCAGCAGTATCCCAGGACAGGGGCCTCACTATGGCTACACCTTC
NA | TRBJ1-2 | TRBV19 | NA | CASINPSRAYGYTF | TGTGCCAGTATCAATCCCTCCAGGGCCTATGGCTACACCTTC
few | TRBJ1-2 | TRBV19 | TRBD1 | CASSGQGDYGYTF | TGTGCCAGTAGCGGACAGGGTGACTATGGCTACACCTTC
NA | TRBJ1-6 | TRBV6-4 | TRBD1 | CASKVWDRDSSPLHF | TGTGCCAGCAAAGTGTGGGACAGGGATAGTTCACCCCTCCACTTT
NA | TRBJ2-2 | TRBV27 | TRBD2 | CASSGGAIDTGELFF | TGTGCCAGCAGCGGGGGGGCCATCGACACCGGGGAGCTGTTTTTT
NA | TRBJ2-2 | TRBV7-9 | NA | CASSLAATPGVGTGELFF | TGTGCCAGCAGCTTAGCTGCCACCCCCGGGGTGGGGACCGGGGAGCTGTTTTTT
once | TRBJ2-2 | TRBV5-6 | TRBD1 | CASSSRDRGAGELFF | TGTGCCAGCAGCTCCCGGGACAGGGGGGCCGGGGAGCTGTTTTTT
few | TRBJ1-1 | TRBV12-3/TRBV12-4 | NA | CASSPQGALEAFF | TGTGCCAGCAGTCCCCAAGGGGCACTTGAAGCTTTCTTT
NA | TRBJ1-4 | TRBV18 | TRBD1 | CASSPDRVLALFF | TGTGCCAGCTCACCAGACAGGGTGTTGGCACTGTTTTTT
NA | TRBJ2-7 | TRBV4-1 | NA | CASSQDWATYEQYF | TGCGCCAGCAGCCAAGATTGGGCAACCTACGAGCAGTACTTC
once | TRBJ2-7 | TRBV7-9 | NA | CASSLGRGSDEQYF | TGTGCCAGCAGCTTAGGAAGGGGCTCAGACGAGCAGTACTTC
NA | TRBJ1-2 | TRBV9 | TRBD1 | CASSSGQGAGYGYTF | TGTGCCAGCAGCTCGGGACAGGGGGCCGGCTATGGCTACACCTTC
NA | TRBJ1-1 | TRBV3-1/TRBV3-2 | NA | CASSSQTGNTEAFF | TGTGCCAGCAGCTCTCAAACGGGGAACACTGAAGCTTTCTTT
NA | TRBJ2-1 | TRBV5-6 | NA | CASSRIQGSYNEQFF | TGTGCCAGTTCCCGGATACAGGGCTCCTACAATGAGCAGTTCTTC
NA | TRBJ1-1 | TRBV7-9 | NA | CASSLGPTGNTEAFF | TGTGCCAGCAGCTTAGGACCGACAGGGAACACTGAAGCTTTCTTT
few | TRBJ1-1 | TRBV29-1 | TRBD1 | CSALGQGGTEAFF | TGCAGCGCTTTGGGACAGGGAGGCACTGAAGCTTTCTTT
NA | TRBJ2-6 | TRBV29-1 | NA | CSVDTGSGANVLTF | TGCAGCGTTGACACAGGCTCTGGGGCCAACGTCCTGACTTTC
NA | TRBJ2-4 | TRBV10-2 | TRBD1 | CASTATGVDIQYF | TGCGCCAGCACGGCGACAGGGGTTGACATTCAGTACTTC
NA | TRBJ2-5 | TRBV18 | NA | CASSPYGTQETQYF | TGTGCCAGCTCACCGTACGGGACACAAGAGACCCAGTACTTC
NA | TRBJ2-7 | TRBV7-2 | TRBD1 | CASSPDRGRAGEQYF | TGTGCCAGCAGCCCCGACAGGGGGCGAGCTGGGGAGCAGTACTTC
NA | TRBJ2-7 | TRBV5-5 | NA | CASSSDGISYEQYF | TGTGCCAGCAGCTCCGACGGGATCTCCTACGAGCAGTACTTC
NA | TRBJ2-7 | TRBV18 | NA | CASSPPHRASYEQYF | TGTGCCAGCTCACCACCGCACAGAGCCTCCTACGAGCAGTACTTC
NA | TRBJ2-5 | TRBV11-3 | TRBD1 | CASSPGQGPQETQYF | TGTGCCAGCAGCCCAGGACAGGGCCCCCAAGAGACCCAGTACTTC
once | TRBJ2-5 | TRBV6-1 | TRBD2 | CASSELTGGGKETQYF | TGTGCCAGCAGTGAACTAACGGGGGGTGGTAAAGAGACCCAGTACTTC
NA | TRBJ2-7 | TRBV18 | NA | CASSPPAAPYEQYF | TGTGCCAGCTCACCGCCGGCGGCTCCCTACGAGCAGTACTTC
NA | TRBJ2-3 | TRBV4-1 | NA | CASSQAGSTTSTDTQYF | TGCGCCAGCAGCCAAGCTGGTTCTACCACTAGCACAGATACGCAGTATTTT
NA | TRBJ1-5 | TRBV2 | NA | CASSEGQSGQPQHF | TGTGCCAGCAGTGAAGGACAGTCTGGCCAGCCCCAGCATTTT
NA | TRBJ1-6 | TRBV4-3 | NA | CASSSGRGSSYNSPLHF | TGCGCCAGCAGCTCGGGGCGGGGGAGCTCCTATAATTCACCCCTCCACTTT
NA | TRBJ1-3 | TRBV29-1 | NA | CSVEENEGNTIYF | TGCAGCGTTGAAGAGAATGAGGGAAACACCATATATTTT
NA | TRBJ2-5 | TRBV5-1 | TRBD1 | CASSRQGAGETQYF | TGCGCCAGCAGCCGACAGGGGGCAGGGGAGACCCAGTACTTC
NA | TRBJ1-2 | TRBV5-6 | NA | CASSLAFQDYGYTF | TGTGCCAGCAGCTTGGCTTTCCAGGACTATGGCTACACCTTC